This TCR beta chain comes out of a study of cytomegalovirus exposure and HLA in healthy donors. Germline V gene sequence: CDR1 MNHNS, CDR2 SASEGT. The CDR3 totals 16 residues. The trim removed 3 bases at V and 9 bases at J, leaving 8 bases unmatched. A multiplex PCR was run with 60 Vbeta primers and 13 Jbeta primers. Sequenced by immunoSEQ multiplex PCR; TCRdb stores in-frame clones only, minus some. The sample lists about 160,000 clones; about four fifths were seen once. In the case of this clone: Its antigen is unidentified.

Overall study findings and caveats: HLA alleles were associated with fewer than 20,000 TCR beta sequences in a later analysis at 0.05 false discovery rate.

This sequence was found in a male donor in good health and CMV-seronegative. Sequencing input: PBMCs. The chain couples TRBV6-1 to TRBJ1-6; 10 nucleotides align to TRBD1. The CDR3 DNA follows: TGTGCCAGCAGTGATTCTGCCGACAGGGGGCTTTCACCCCTCCACTTT. Translated, it gives CASSDSADRGLSPLHF.